This T cell receptor (beta chain) is drawn from a study of T cells in localized non-small cell lung cancer. Study-wide points: The study found T cell clonality highest in uninvolved adjacent lung, above tumor. When the top 100 tumor clones were examined, a median roughly 62 of them also appeared in the adjacent lung, which was paired and uninvolved.

V shed 2 bases and J shed 4 bases, with 13 bases lying between them. Germline CDR1 is SGHRS and CDR2 is YFSETQ. The CDR3 runs to 16 residues. With regard to this clone: What it binds is unknown.

Measured with immunoSEQ multiplex PCR; TCRdb has only the in-frame clones, and not every one. Of some 90,000 clones listed, 87% are singletons. V usage is TRBV5-1 and J usage is TRBJ2-6; tentatively, D is TRBD1 (6 bases). The sequencing here drew on peripheral blood, taken before any cancer treatment. The TCR comes from a man between 40 and 70 years old with stage I squamous cell lung carcinoma. CDR3 protein: CASSFGAGTGANVLTF. The CDR3 region has the DNA TGCGCCAGCAGCTTTGGAGCAGGGACAGGGGCCAACGTCCTGACTTTC.